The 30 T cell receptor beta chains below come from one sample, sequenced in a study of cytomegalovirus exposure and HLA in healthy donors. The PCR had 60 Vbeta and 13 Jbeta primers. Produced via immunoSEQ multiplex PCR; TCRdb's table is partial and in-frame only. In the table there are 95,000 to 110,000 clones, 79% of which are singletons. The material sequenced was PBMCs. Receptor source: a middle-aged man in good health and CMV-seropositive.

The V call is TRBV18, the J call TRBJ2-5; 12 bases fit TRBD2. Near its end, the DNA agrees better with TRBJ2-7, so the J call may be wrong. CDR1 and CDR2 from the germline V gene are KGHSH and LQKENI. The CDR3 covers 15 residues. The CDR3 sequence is CASSPTSGGPYEQYF. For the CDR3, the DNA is TGTGCCAGCTCCCCGACTAGCGGGGGACCCTACGAGCAGTACTTC.

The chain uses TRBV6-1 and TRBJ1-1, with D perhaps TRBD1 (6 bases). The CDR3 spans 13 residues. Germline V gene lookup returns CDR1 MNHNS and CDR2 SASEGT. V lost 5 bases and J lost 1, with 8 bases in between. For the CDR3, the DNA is TGTGCCAGCAGTACGACAGGGAACACTGAAGCTTTCTTT. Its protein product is CASSTTGNTEAFF.

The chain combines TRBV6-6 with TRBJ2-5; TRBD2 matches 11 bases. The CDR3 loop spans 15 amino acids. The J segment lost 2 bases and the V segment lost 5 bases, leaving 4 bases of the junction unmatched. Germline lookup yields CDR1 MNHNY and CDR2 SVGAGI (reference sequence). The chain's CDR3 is CASSITSGSQETQYF. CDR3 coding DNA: TGTGCCAGCAGTATCACTAGCGGGAGTCAAGAGACCCAGTACTTC.

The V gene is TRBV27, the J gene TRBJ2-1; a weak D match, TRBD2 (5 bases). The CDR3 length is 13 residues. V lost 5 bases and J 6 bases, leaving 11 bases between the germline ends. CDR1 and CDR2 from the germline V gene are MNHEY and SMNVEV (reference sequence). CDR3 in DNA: TGTGCCAGCAGTCAACGAAGCGGCAATGAGCAGTTCTTC. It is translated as CASSQRSGNEQFF.

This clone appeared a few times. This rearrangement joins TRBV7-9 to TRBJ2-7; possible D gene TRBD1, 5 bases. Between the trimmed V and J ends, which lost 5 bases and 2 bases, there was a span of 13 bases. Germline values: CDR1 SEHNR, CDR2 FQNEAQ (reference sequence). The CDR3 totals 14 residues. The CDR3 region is CASSPTRAPYEQYF. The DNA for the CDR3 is TGTGCCAGCAGCCCGACCAGGGCACCCTACGAGCAGTACTTC.

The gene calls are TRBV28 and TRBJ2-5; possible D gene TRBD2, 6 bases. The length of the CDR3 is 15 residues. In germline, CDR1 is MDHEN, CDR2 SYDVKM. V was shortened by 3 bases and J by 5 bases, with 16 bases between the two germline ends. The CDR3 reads CASSLYPGRGETQYF. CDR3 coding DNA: TGTGCCAGCAGTTTGTATCCAGGCCGGGGGGAGACCCAGTACTTC.

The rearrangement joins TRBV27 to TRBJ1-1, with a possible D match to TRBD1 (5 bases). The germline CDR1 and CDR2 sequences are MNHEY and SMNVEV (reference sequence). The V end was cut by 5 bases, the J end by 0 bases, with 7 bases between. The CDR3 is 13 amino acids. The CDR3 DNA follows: TGTGCCAGCAGTAGACAGCTGAACACTGAAGCTTTCTTT. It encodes CASSRQLNTEAFF.

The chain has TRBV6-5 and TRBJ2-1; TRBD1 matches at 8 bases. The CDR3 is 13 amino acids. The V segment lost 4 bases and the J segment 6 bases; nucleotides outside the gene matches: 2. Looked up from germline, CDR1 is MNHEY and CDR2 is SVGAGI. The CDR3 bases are TGTGCCAGCAGTTCCGGACAGGGCAATGAGCAGTTCTTC. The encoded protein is CASSSGQGNEQFF.

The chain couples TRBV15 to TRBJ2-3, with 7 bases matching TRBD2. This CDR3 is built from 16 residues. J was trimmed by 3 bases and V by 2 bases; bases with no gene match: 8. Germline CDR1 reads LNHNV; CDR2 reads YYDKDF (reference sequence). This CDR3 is CATSRKGGRATDTQYF. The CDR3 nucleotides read TGTGCCACCAGCAGAAAGGGCGGGAGAGCTACAGATACGCAGTATTTT.

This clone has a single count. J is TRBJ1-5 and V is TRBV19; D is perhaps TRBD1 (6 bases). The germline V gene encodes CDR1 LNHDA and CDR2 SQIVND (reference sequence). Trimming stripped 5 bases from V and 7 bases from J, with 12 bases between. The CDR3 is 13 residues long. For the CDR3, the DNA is TGTGCCAGTAGTCGACAGGCCCAGCAGCCCCAGCATTTT. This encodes CASSRQAQQPQHF.

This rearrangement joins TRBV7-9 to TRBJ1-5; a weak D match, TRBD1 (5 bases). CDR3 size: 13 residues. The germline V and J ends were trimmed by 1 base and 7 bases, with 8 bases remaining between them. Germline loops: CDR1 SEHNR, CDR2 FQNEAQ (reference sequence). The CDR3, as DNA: TGTGCCAGCAGCTTAGGTTCAGGGCAGCCCCAGCATTTT. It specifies CASSLGSGQPQHF.

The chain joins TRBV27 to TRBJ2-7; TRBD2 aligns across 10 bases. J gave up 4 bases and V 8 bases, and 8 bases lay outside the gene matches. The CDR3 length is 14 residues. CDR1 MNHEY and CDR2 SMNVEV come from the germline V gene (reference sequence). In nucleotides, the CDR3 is TGTGCCAGCGGGTCTAGCGGGAGTATGTACGAGCAGTACTTC. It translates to CASGSSGSMYEQYF.

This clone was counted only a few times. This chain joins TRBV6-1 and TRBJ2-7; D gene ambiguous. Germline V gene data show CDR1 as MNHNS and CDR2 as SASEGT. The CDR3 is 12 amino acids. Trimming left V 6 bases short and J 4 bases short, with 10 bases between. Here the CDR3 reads CASSLAGYEQYF. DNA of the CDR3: TGTGCCAGCAGCCTCGCCGGTTACGAGCAGTACTTC.

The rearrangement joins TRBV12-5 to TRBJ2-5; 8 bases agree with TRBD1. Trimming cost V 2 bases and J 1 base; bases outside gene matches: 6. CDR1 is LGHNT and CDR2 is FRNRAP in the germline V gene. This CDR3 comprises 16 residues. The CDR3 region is CASGLTSGQGQETQYF. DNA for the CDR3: TGTGCTAGTGGTTTGACCTCAGGACAGGGCCAAGAGACCCAGTACTTC.

CDR3 in amino acids: CASSFLAGRQETQYF. DNA for the CDR3: TGTGCCAGCAGTTTTCTTGCAGGGCGGCAAGAGACCCAGTACTTC. The chain has TRBV27 and TRBJ2-5; possible D gene TRBD1, 5 bases. CDR1 MNHEY and CDR2 SMNVEV come from the germline V gene (reference sequence). V dropped 3 bases and J dropped 2 bases, with 13 bases sitting between them. The CDR3 has 15 amino acids.

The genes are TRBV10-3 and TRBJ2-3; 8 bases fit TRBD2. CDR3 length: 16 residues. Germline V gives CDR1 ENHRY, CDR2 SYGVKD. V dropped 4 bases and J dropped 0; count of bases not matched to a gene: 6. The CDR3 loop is CAISGGGTPSTDTQYF. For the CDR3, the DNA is TGTGCCATCAGTGGCGGGGGGACCCCTAGCACAGATACGCAGTATTTT.

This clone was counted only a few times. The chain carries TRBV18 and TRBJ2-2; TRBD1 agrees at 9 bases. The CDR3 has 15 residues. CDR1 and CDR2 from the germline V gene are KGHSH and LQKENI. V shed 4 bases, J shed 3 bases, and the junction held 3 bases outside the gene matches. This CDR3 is CASSRRQGDTGELFF. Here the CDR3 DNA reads TGTGCCAGCTCACGGCGACAGGGGGACACCGGGGAGCTGTTTTTT.

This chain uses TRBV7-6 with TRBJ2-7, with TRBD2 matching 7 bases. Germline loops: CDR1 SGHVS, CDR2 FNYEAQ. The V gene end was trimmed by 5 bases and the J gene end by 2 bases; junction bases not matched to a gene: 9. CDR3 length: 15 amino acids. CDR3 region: CASSPRLADTYEQYF. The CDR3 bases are TGTGCCAGCAGCCCCCGGCTAGCGGACACCTACGAGCAGTACTTC. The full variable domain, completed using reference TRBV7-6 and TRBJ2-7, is GAGVSQSPRYKVTKRGQDVALRCDPISGHVSLYWYRQALGQGPEFLTYFNYEAQQDKSGLPNDRFSAERPEGSISTLTIQRTEQRDSAMYRCASSPRLADTYEQYFGPGTRLTVT.

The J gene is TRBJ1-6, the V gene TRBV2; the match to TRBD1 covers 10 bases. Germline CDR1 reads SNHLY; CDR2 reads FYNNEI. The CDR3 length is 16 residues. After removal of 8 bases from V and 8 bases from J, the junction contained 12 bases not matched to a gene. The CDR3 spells CASGRNPGQGDSPLHF. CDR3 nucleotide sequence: TGTGCCAGCGGACGAAACCCAGGACAGGGGGATTCACCCCTCCACTTT.

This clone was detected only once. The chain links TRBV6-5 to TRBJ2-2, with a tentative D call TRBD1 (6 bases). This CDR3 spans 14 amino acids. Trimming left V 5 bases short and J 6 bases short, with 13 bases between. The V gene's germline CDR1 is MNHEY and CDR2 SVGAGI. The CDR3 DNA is TGTGCCAGCAGTCGTCAGGGGAATGCCGGGGAGCTGTTTTTT. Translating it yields CASSRQGNAGELFF.

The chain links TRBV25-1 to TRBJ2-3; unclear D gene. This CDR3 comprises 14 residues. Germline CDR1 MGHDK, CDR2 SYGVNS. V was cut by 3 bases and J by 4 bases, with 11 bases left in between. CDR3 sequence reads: CASSDSKSSDTQYF. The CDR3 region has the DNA TGTGCCAGCAGTGATTCGAAGAGCTCAGATACGCAGTATTTT. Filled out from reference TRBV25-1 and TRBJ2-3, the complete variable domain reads EADIYQTPRYLVIGTGKKITLECSQTMGHDKMYWYQQDPGMELHLIHYSYGVNSTEKGDLSSESTVSRIRTEHFPLTLESARPSHTSQYLCASSDSKSSDTQYFGPGTRLTVL.

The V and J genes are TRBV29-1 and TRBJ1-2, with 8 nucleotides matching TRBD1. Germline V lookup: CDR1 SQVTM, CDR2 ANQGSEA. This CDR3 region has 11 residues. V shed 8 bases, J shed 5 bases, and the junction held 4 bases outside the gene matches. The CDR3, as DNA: TGCAGCATTGGACAGGGATATGGCTACACCTTC. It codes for CSIGQGYGYTF.

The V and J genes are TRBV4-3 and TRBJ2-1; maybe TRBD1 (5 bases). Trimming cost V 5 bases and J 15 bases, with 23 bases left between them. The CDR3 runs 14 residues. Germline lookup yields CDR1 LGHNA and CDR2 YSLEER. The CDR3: CASSSEFGTGRPFF. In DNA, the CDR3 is TGCGCCAGCAGCTCAGAATTCGGAACAGGTAGGCCGTTCTTC.

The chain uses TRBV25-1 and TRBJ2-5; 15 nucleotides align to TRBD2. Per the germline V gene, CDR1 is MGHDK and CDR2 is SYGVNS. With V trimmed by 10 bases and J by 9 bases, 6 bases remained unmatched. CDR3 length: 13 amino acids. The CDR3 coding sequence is TGTGCCACCGTCGGACTAGCGGGAGGGGCCCAGTACTTC. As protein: CATVGLAGGAQYF. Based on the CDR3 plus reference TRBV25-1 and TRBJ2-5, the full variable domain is EADIYQTPRYLVIGTGKKITLECSQTMGHDKMYWYQQDPGMELHLIHYSYGVNSTEKGDLSSESTVSRIRTEHFPLTLESARPSHTSQYLCATVGLAGGAQYFGPGTRLLVL.

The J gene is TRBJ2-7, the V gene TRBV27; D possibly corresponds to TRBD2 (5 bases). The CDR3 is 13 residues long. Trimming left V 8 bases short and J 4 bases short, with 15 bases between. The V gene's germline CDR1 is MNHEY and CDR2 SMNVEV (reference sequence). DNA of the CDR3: TGTGCCAGCCGCCCCGGGATTGGGTACGAGCAGTACTTC. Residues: CASRPGIGYEQYF.

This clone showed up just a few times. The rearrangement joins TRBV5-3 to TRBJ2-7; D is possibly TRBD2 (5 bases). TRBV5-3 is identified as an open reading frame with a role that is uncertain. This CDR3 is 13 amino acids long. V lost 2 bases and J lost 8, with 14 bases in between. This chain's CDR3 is CARSLGEGFKQYF. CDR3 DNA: TGTGCCAGAAGCTTAGGCGAGGGCTTCAAGCAGTACTTC.

As DNA, the CDR3 is TGTGCCAGCATCCCGGTGGTAGGGGCGAACACCGGGGAGCTGTTTTTT. Translating gives CASIPVVGANTGELFF. The rearrangement links TRBV7-9 to TRBJ2-2; the D gene is possibly TRBD1 (5 bases). Looked up from germline, CDR1 is SEHNR and CDR2 is FQNEAQ (reference sequence). The CDR3 length is 16 residues. Deletions cut 7 bases from V and 0 bases from J, with 15 bases between.

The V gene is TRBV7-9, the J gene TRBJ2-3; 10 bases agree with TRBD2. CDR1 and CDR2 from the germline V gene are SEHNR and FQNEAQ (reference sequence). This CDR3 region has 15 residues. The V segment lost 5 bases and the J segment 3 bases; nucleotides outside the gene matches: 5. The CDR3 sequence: CASSLGTSVTDTQYF. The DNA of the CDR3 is TGTGCCAGCAGCCTCGGGACTAGCGTTACAGATACGCAGTATTTT. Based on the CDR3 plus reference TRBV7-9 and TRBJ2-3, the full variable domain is DTGVSQNPRHKITKRGQNVTFRCDPISEHNRLYWYRQTLGQGPEFLTYFQNEAQLEKSRLLSDRFSAERPKGSFSTLEIQRTEQGDSAMYLCASSLGTSVTDTQYFGPGTRLTVL.

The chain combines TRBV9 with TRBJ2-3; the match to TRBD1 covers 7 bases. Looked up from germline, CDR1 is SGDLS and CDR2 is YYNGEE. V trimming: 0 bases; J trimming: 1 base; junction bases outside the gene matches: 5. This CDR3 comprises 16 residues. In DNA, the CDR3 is TGTGCCAGCAGCGTAGGATTCCAGGGGGGCACAGATACGCAGTATTTT. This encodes CASSVGFQGGTDTQYF.

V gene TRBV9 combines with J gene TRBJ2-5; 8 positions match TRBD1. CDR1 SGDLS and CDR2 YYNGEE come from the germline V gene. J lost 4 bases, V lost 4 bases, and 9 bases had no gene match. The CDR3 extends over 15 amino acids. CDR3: CASSSKQGVRETQYF. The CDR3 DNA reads TGTGCCAGCAGCTCAAAACAGGGGGTACGAGAGACCCAGTACTTC.